A single sample is the source of the 19 T cell receptor beta chains below, sequenced in a study of regulatory T cells in long-lasting Graves disease (dated by TCRdb to the early 2020s). The intended sense of this specimen's time point label: newly diagnosed GD, antithyroid drugs for less than 3 months. For both TCR sequencing and RNA sequencing, RNA was extracted from PBMCs using TRIzol. Library prep was done by multiplex PCR. This sample was sequenced with an Illumina HiSeq 4000. To build TCR beta libraries, CDR3 regions were amplified by Arm-PCR using iRepertoire HTBI primers. The public reads were reprocessed in TCRdb via fastp at Q25 and MiXCR, keeping in-frame beta chains. Entries that share a CDR3 protein sequence are merged under the most common genes and DNA. In all, the sample holds around 420,000 distinct CDR3 sequences, and 14% to 15% of those were seen once. Clones ranked in the top ten supply approximately 8% of the sample.

The same sample was also studied in work on T cells in Graves' hyperthyroidism and ophthalmopathy.

Sample: peripheral blood mononuclear cells (PBMCs), taken at new diagnosis, from a patient treated with antithyroid drugs. The receptor set was obtained from a woman aged 40-49 years with Graves disease. Donor details come from another sample of the same person, matched by shared clones.

The chain couples TRBV20-1 to TRBJ2-1, with 7 nucleotides matching TRBD1. The J call may be mistaken, given a closer DNA end match to TRBJ2-5. The length of the CDR3 is 14 residues. Germline-derived CDR1 and CDR2 are DFQATT and SNEGSKA (reference sequence). CDR3 sequence reads: CSARDGQGVETQYF. Written as DNA, the CDR3 is TGCAGTGCTAGAGATGGCCAGGGGGTGGAGACCCAGTACTTC.

This clonotype was counted many times. This rearrangement joins TRBV30 to TRBJ1-4; D possibly corresponds to TRBD1 (5 bases). The V end was cut by 3 bases, the J end by 7 bases, with 15 bases between. The CDR3 sequence is 14 residues long. CDR1 is GTSNPN, CDR2 SVGIG, per germline (reference sequence). In DNA, the CDR3 is TGTGCCTGGAGCTTACTCGCGGGGGGTGAAAAACTGTTTTTT. This translates into CAWSLLAGGEKLFF.

With respect to this clonotype: A junction boundary mismatches the germline segment, possibly from a read error. The V gene is TRBV19, the J gene TRBJ2-3, with 7 bases aligning to TRBD2. Germline lookup yields CDR1 LNHDA and CDR2 SQIVND (reference sequence). There are 16 residues in the CDR3. The CDR3 reads CASSVDSGSRTDTQYF. The CDR3, as DNA: TGTGCCAGTAGTGTAGATAGCGGGTCCCGCACAGATACGCAGTATTTT. The whole variable domain, filled in from reference TRBV19 and TRBJ2-3, reads DGGITQSPKYLFRKEGQNVTLSCEQNLNHDAMYWYRQDPGQGLRLIYYSQIVNDFQKGDIAEGYSVSREKKESFPLTVTSAQKNPTAFYLCASSVDSGSRTDTQYFGPGTRLTVL.

At least ten counts were recorded for this clonotype. J is TRBJ2-7 and V is TRBV5-8; no firm D call. CDR3 length: 13 amino acids. V was pared by 1 base and J by 1 base, with 6 bases between. Germline assignment: CDR1 SGHTS and CDR2 YDEGEE. CDR3: CASSLMESYEQYF. Here the CDR3 DNA reads TGTGCCAGCAGCTTGATGGAATCCTACGAGCAGTACTTC.

This clonotype was seen many times. The V gene is TRBV2, the J gene TRBJ2-3; 11 nucleotides agree with TRBD2. CDR1 is SNHLY, CDR2 FYNNEI, per germline. There are 16 residues in the CDR3. V gave up 2 bases and J gave up 3 bases; unmatched junction bases: 4. CDR3 sequence reads: CASSEMASGRTDTQYF. As DNA, the CDR3 is TGTGCCAGCAGTGAAATGGCTAGCGGGAGGACAGATACGCAGTATTTT.

This clonotype was counted at least ten times. The V gene is TRBV5-1, the J gene TRBJ2-1; 8 bases map to TRBD2. The CDR3 has 17 residues. Germline V gene lookup returns CDR1 SGHRS and CDR2 YFSETQ. Trimming took 0 bases from V and 5 from J; bases not matched to a gene: 10. In nucleotides, the CDR3 is TGCGCCAGCAGCTTGGATGTCGGCGGGGGGTTCAACAATGAGCAGTTCTTC. It codes for CASSLDVGGGFNNEQFF.

Many counts were recorded for this clonotype. The chain is built from TRBV27 and TRBJ2-2; D is ambiguous. Trimming took 8 bases from V and 0 from J, leaving 13 bases between them. This CDR3 spans 15 amino acids. Per the germline V gene, CDR1 is MNHEY and CDR2 is SMNVEV (reference sequence). CDR3 sequence (DNA): TGTGCCAGCTGGTGGGTACAGCCGAACACCGGGGAGCTGTTTTTT. It specifies CASWWVQPNTGELFF.

The table lists this clonotype with a few counts. The rearrangement joins TRBV6-2 or TRBV6-3 to TRBJ1-1; TRBD1 is a possible D gene (6 bases). The CDR3 sequence is 15 residues long. Germline CDR1 is MNHEY and CDR2 is SVGEGT. V gave up 2 bases and J gave up 4 bases, with 14 bases separating them. Here the CDR3 DNA reads TGTGCCAGCAGTTACCCCACAGGGAGCGGCACTGAAGCTTTCTTT. Its protein product is CASSYPTGSGTEAFF.

The CDR3 DNA sequence: TGCGCCAGCAGCCAAGCGACTAGGCCGTACCAAGAGACCCAGTACTTC. As protein: CASSQATRPYQETQYF. The chain is built from TRBV4-1 and TRBJ2-5, with TRBD2 as a possible D gene (6 bases). With 1 base removed from V and 0 bases from J, the gap between germline ends came to 12 bases. This CDR3 has 16 amino acids. CDR1 and CDR2 from the germline V gene are MGHRA and YSYEKL.

This clonotype was found many times. The V gene is TRBV28, the J gene TRBJ2-7; the D is unclear. The CDR3 length is 13 residues. V was cut by 6 bases and J by 4 bases, with 13 bases left in between. Per germline, CDR1 MDHEN and CDR2 SYDVKM. CDR3 in amino acids: CASSLGRGYEQYF. The CDR3, as DNA: TGTGCCAGCAGCTTAGGCCGTGGTTACGAGCAGTACTTC.

This clonotype was seen ten or more times. This chain joins TRBV15 and TRBJ1-1; a possible D gene is TRBD1 (6 bases). The CDR3 has 16 amino acids. V lost 5 bases and J 1 base, leaving 17 bases between the germline ends. Per germline, CDR1 LNHNV and CDR2 YYDKDF (reference sequence). CDR3 amino acids: CATSVGVQGSNTEAFF. The CDR3 DNA reads TGTGCCACCAGCGTCGGTGTTCAGGGGTCGAACACTGAAGCTTTCTTT.

This clonotype was seen a few times. The chain combines TRBV7-9 with TRBJ1-1, with D uncertain. The CDR3 has 15 amino acids. V was trimmed by 0 bases and J by 5 bases, leaving 13 bases between them. The V gene's germline CDR1 is SEHNR and CDR2 FQNEAQ (reference sequence). For the CDR3, the DNA is TGTGCCAGCAGCTTAGCTCTGGGCCGAGAAACTGAAGCTTTCTTT. As protein: CASSLALGRETEAFF.

This clonotype was observed many times. The chain joins TRBV7-2 to TRBJ2-7; weak D call: TRBD2 (6 bases). CDR1 and CDR2 from the germline V gene are SGHTA and FQGNSA. Trimming removed 6 bases from V and 3 bases from J, with 15 bases in between. The CDR3 has 14 residues. The CDR3 coding sequence is TGTGCCAGCAGGCGGGACTCAGGCTTCTACGAGCAGTACTTC. This translates into CASRRDSGFYEQYF.

This clonotype appeared many times. This sequence joins TRBV20-1 and TRBJ2-1, with 7 bases matching TRBD2. This CDR3 spans 13 amino acids. Germline CDR1 and CDR2: DFQATT and SNEGSKA (reference sequence). J lost 8 bases, V lost 6 bases, and 10 bases had no gene match. The CDR3 DNA sequence: TGCAGTGCCCCCACTAGCGAGTGGGATGAGCAGTTCTTC. Protein product: CSAPTSEWDEQFF.

This clonotype came up many times. V and J are TRBV12-5 and TRBJ2-1, with 9 bases fitting TRBD2. Germline V gives CDR1 LGHNT, CDR2 FRNRAP. Trimming cost V 1 base and J 2 bases; bases outside gene matches: 18. This CDR3 comprises 21 residues. DNA of the CDR3: TGTGCTAGTGGTTTGGCCCGACCCGAACTTAGCGGGAGTACGGCCTACAATGAGCAGTTCTTC. Encoded protein: CASGLARPELSGSTAYNEQFF.

The rearrangement links TRBV6-1 to TRBJ1-1; TRBD1 is a possible D gene (5 bases). The CDR3 is 15 residues long. Germline values: CDR1 MNHNS, CDR2 SASEGT. V was clipped by 6 bases and J by 3 bases, with 17 bases between them. The DNA of the CDR3 is TGTGCCAGCAGCCGGACAACCGGTTGGGACACTGAAGCTTTCTTT. Residues: CASSRTTGWDTEAFF.

This clonotype was counted only a few times. The V gene is TRBV27, the J gene TRBJ2-5; 11 bases map to TRBD2. Trimming cost V 6 bases and J 2 bases; bases outside gene matches: 5. Germline V gives CDR1 MNHEY, CDR2 SMNVEV (reference sequence). This CDR3 contains 15 residues. In nucleotides, the CDR3 is TGTGCCAGCAGCTCACTAGCGGGAGAACAAGAGACCCAGTACTTC. Amino acids: CASSSLAGEQETQYF.

This chain joins TRBV11-3 and TRBJ1-1; 10 bases are a match to TRBD1. This CDR3 is built from 14 residues. Trimming at V came to 3 bases and at J to 7 bases, leaving 5 bases not matched to a gene. Looked up from germline, CDR1 is SGHNT and CDR2 is YENEEA. The chain's CDR3 is CASSLGQGSNEAFF. Written as DNA, the CDR3 is TGTGCCAGCAGCTTGGGACAGGGGAGCAATGAAGCTTTCTTT.

This clonotype was seen ten or more times. The gene calls are TRBV11-2 and TRBJ2-4; no firm D call. Looked up from germline, CDR1 is SGHAT and CDR2 is FQNNGV. This CDR3 region has 15 residues. The V end lost 0 bases, the J end lost 0 bases, and 6 bases lay between the germline ends. CDR3 protein: CASSLELLAKNIQYF. CDR3 in DNA: TGTGCCAGCAGCTTAGAACTCCTAGCCAAAAACATTCAGTACTTC. Looking up the rest from reference TRBV11-2 and TRBJ2-4 gives the full variable domain: EAGVAQSPRYKIIEKRQSVAFWCNPISGHATLYWYQQILGQGPKLLIQFQNNGVVDDSQLPKDRFSAERLKGVDSTLKIQPAKLEDSAVYLCASSLELLAKNIQYFGAGTRLSVL.